The T cell receptor (beta chain) described here comes from a study of blood T cells in healthy people across ages. Study-wide findings and caveats: Both higher diversity and more naive CD4+ cells marked long-lived donors when set against aged donors. Any changes in expanded clonotypes were possibly confounded, as donor CMV status remained unknown.

The authors extracted at least 5 micrograms of total RNA per sample. Germline CDR1 MDHEN, CDR2 SYDVKM. The J segment lost 2 bases and the V segment lost 6 bases, leaving 7 bases of the junction unmatched. The CDR3 is 17 residues long. A word on this clonotype: Its antigen is currently unknown.

Sample-barcoded 5' priming and a J-beta primer mix drove a second PCR of 7 to 11 cycles. All samples yielded 2.5 million or more CDR3-containing paired-end reads. MiXCR, applied by TCRdb to the 5' RACE reads, yields one record per CDR3 protein. The top ten hold about 23% of the sample, which has around 2 million distinct CDR3 sequences, 35% to 50% seen once. Material: blood. The chain couples TRBV28 to TRBJ2-1; TRBD2 matches 13 bases. The TCR originated in a human donor in good health. The CDR3 sequence: CASRMTSGGSTYNEQFF. The CDR3 bases are TGTGCCAGCAGAATGACTAGCGGGGGGTCTACCTACAATGAGCAGTTCTTC.